The 5 T cell receptor beta chains given below trace back to one sample, sequenced in a study of tumor-infiltrating lymphocytes in primary liver carcinoma. Bulk tissue was left unsorted, and RNA and DNA were co-extracted from around 18-30 mg of it. Reverse transcription of about 0.5 ug total RNA with a constant-region primer produced TCR beta cDNA. Libraries covering TCR beta were generated through three nested multiplex PCR rounds (using a slightly modified ARM-PCR). Running ten to eleven cycles apiece, the first two PCR rounds relied on TRBV1-TRBV30 forward primers together with a C-beta reverse primer. TCRdb reanalysed the multiplex PCR reads using MiXCR and keeps one entry per CDR3 protein. Of around 70,000 distinct CDR3 sequences in the sample, almost 70% are singletons; the top ten hold roughly a quarter. The sample taken for sequencing was liver tumor tissue from sampling region 4. The subset is: tumor region T4, right-lateral pole. These TCRs come from a man aged 35 to 55 with primary liver carcinoma and hepatitis B virus infection.

About this clonotype: The junction differs from germline at one of its ends, possibly a read error. V is TRBV11-2 and J is TRBJ2-1; perhaps TRBD1 as D (5 bases). CDR1 and CDR2 from the germline V gene are SGHAT and FQNNGV. The CDR3 extends over 19 amino acids. The chain's CDR3 is CASMRAIRIRTRVQDEQFF. CDR3 nucleotide sequence: TGCGCCAGCATGCGCGCAATCCGGATTCGGACAAGAGTCCAGGATGAGCAGTTCTTC.

This clonotype was picked up many times. The chain recombines TRBV6-5 with TRBJ2-1; D is unresolved. Trimming left V 6 bases short and J 7 bases short, with 10 bases between. Germline V gene lookup returns CDR1 MNHEY and CDR2 SVGAGI. CDR3 size: 12 residues. The CDR3 reads CASRVTSNEQFF. DNA for the CDR3: TGTGCCAGCAGGGTGACTTCGAATGAGCAGTTCTTC.

This sequence joins TRBV11-2 and TRBJ1-6; possible D gene TRBD1, 5 bases. Trimming stripped 6 bases from V and 7 bases from J, with 13 bases between. The CDR3 sequence is 14 residues long. CDR1 SGHAT and CDR2 FQNNGV come from the germline V gene. The CDR3 sequence is CASSLQEGNSPLHF. The CDR3 bases are TGTGCCAGCAGTTTACAGGAGGGGAATTCACCCCTCCACTTT.

Worth noting for this clonotype: Likely a read error: the CDR3 ends without its conserved phenylalanine or tryptophan. V usage is TRBV12-3 or TRBV12-4 and J usage is TRBJ1-5; D ambiguous. The CDR3 consists of 17 residues. Trimming took off 8 bases at V and 1 base at J, with 21 bases between the two ends. In DNA, the CDR3 is TGTGCCAGCTGCCTACTGATGGTCAGGATAAGCAATCAGCCCCAGCATCTT. This gives the protein CASCLLMVRISNQPQHL.

Worth noting for this clonotype: The junction departs from germline at one end; a sequencing error may be responsible. This chain uses TRBV29-1 with TRBJ1-1; no reliable D call. The germline V gene has CDR1 SQVTM and CDR2 ANQGSEA. CDR3 size: 13 residues. In nucleotides, the CDR3 is TGCAGCGTTGAAGTCGGGCACAACACTGGAGCTTTCTTT. Translation: CSVEVGHNTGAFF.